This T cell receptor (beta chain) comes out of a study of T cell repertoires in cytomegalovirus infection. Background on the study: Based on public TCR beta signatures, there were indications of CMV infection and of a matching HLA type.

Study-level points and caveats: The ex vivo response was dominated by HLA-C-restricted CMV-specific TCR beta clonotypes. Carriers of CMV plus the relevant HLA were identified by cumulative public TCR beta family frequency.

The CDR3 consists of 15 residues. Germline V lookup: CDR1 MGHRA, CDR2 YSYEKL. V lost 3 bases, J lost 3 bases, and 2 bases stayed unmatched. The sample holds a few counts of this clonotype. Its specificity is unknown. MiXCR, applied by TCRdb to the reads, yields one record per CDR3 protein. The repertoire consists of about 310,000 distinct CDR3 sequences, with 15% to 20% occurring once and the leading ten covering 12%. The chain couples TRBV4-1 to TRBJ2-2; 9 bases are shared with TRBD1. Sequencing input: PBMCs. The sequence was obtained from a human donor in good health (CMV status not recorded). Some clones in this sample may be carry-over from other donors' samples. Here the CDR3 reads CASSHRDRDTGELFF. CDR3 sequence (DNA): TGCGCCAGCAGCCATCGGGACAGGGACACCGGGGAGCTGTTTTTT.